This TCR beta chain is drawn from a study of cytomegalovirus exposure and HLA in healthy donors. Notes on the study in general: Immune exposure was documented only through CMV serostatus.

Primers included in the PCR were 60 Vbeta and 13 Jbeta primers. Measured with immunoSEQ multiplex PCR; TCRdb has only the in-frame clones, and not every one. The data hold about 160,000 clones, with roughly 80% observed a single time. To note about this clone: Its specificity is unknown.

This receptor was identified in a human donor in good health. Sequenced: PBMCs.

The CDR3 nucleotides read TGTGCCATCAGTGAACCGCCGCCGGGGGTAGGGATTCAAAAAGAGACCCAGTACTTC. This codes for CAISEPPPGVGIQKETQYF. V is TRBV10-3 and J is TRBJ2-5; tentative D call: TRBD2 (6 bases). Germline-derived CDR1 and CDR2 are ENHRY and SYGVKD. The CDR3 length is 19 residues. Trimming took 3 bases from V and 3 from J, leaving 26 bases between them.